The clone carrying this T cell receptor beta chain was counted only a few times. The antigen remains undetermined. The data stem from a study of T cells in Graves' hyperthyroidism and ophthalmopathy. The CDR3 regions of TCR beta were amplified from RNA transcripts. TCR CDR3 regions were first amplified by RT-PCR with HTBI primers. One entry per CDR3 protein results from TCRdb running MiXCR on the multiplex PCR reads. The sample lists under 800,000 distinct CDR3 sequences, 12% to 15% seen once, with approximately 10% in the top ten. Hyperthyroidism, newly diagnosed and lasting under 2 months, affected patients aged 18 to 65. The diagnostic basis comprised clinical symptoms, serum thyroxine and TRAb, thyroid ultrasound and orbital computed tomography. Study observations and caveats: The model anticipated ophthalmopathy a median around six months pre-onset.

The clonotype comes from a woman between 18 and 30 years old with Graves' hyperthyroidism. Source material: blood.

CDR3 sequence: CATRGLGDYEQYF. CDR3 nucleotide sequence: TGTGCCACCCGGGGACTAGGGGACTACGAGCAGTACTTC. The chain links TRBV28 to TRBJ2-7; 8 bases match TRBD2. CDR3 size: 13 residues. CDR1 MDHEN and CDR2 SYDVKM come from the germline V gene. Losses at the gene ends were 10 bases for V and 3 bases for J; bases not matched to a gene: 8.